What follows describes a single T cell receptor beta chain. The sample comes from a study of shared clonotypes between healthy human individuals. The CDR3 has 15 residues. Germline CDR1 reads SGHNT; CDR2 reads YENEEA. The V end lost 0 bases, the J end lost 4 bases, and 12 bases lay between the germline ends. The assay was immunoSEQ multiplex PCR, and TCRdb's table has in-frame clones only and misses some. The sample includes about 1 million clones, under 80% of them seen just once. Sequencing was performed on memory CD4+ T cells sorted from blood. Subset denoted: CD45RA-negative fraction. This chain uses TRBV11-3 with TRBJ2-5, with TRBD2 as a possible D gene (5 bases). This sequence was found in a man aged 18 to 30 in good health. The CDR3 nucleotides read TGTGCCAGCAGCTTAGATGGGTCCCGGGGAGAGACCCAGTACTTC. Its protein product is CASSLDGSRGETQYF.